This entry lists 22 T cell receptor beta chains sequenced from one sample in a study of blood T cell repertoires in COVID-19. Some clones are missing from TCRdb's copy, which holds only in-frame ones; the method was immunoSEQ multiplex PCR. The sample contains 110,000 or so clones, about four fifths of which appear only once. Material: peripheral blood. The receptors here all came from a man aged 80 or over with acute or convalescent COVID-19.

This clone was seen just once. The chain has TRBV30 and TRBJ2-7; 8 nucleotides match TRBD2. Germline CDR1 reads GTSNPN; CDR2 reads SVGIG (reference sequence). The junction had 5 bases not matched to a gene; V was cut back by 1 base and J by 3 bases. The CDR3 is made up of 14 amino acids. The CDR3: CAWSGEREYYEQYF. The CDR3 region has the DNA TGTGCCTGGAGTGGGGAGCGGGAGTACTACGAGCAGTACTTC. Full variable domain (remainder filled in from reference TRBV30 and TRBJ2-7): SQTIHQWPATLVQPVGSPLSLECTVEGTSNPNLYWYRQAAGRGLQLLFYSVGIGQISSEVPQNLSASRPQDRQFILSSKKLLLSDSGFYLCAWSGEREYYEQYFGPGTRLTVT.

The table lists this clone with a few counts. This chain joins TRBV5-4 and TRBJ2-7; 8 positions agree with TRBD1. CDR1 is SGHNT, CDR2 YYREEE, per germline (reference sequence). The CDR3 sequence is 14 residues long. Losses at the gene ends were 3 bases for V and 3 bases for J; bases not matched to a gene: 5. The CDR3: CASSSTGAVYEQYF. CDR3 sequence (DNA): TGTGCCAGCAGCTCGACAGGGGCCGTCTACGAGCAGTACTTC.

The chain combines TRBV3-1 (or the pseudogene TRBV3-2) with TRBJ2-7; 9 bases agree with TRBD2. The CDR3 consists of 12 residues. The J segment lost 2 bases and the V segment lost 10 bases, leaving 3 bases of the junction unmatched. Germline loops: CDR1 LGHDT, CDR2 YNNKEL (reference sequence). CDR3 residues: CATRGRAYEQYF. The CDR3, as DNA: TGTGCCACCCGCGGGAGGGCCTACGAGCAGTACTTC.

In nucleotides, the CDR3 is TGTGCCTGGACTCCATGGGCTAGCAATCAGCCCCAGCATTTT. Its protein is CAWTPWASNQPQHF. The chain combines TRBV30 with TRBJ1-5; no clear D. The CDR3 covers 14 residues. Per the germline V gene, CDR1 is GTSNPN and CDR2 is SVGIG (reference sequence). Trimming removed 4 bases from V and 0 bases from J, with 10 bases in between.

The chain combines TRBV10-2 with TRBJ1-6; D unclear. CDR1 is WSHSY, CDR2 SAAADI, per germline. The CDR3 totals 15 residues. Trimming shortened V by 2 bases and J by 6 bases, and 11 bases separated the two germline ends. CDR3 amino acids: CASSEVPGSNSPLHF. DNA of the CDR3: TGCGCCAGCAGTGAGGTTCCGGGAAGTAATTCACCCCTCCACTTT.

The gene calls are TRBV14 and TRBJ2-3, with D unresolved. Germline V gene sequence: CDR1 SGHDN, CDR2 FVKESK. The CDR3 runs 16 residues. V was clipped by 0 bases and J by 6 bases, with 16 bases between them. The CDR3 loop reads CASSQDPGLRWDTQYF. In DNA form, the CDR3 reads TGTGCCAGCAGCCAAGATCCCGGGTTACGATGGGATACGCAGTATTTT. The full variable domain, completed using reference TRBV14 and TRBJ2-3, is EAGVTQFPSHSVIEKGQTVTLRCDPISGHDNLYWYRRVMGKEIKFLLHFVKESKQDESGMPNNRFLAERTGGTYSTLKVQPAELEDSGVYFCASSQDPGLRWDTQYFGPGTRLTVL.

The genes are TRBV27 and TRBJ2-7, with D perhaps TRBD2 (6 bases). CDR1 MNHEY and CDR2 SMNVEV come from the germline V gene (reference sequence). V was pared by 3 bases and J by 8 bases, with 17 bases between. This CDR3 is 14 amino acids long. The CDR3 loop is CASSLARRRGQQYF. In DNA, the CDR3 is TGTGCCAGCAGTTTGGCCAGGAGGAGGGGCCAGCAGTACTTC.

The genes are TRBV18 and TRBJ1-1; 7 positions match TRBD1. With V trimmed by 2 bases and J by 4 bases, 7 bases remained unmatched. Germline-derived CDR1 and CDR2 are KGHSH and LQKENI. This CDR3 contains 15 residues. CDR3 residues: CASSPMGHRGTEAFF. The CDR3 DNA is TGTGCCAGCTCACCAATGGGACACAGGGGCACTGAAGCTTTCTTT. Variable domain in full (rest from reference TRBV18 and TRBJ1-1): NAGVMQNPRHLVRRRGQEARLRCSPMKGHSHVYWYRQLPEEGLKFMVYLQKENIIDESGMPKERFSAEFPKEGPSILRIQQVVRGDSAAYFCASSPMGHRGTEAFFGQGTRLTVV.

The CDR3 DNA is TGTGCCAGCAGCAACTCCGGGACTAGCGGCTCCTACGAGCAGTACTTC. The encoded protein is CASSNSGTSGSYEQYF. The chain recombines TRBV7-3 with TRBJ2-7, with 11 bases that match TRBD2. The CDR3 consists of 16 residues. V lost 5 bases and J lost 0; bases outside the gene matches: 6. CDR1 and CDR2 (germline): SGHTA, FQGTGA.

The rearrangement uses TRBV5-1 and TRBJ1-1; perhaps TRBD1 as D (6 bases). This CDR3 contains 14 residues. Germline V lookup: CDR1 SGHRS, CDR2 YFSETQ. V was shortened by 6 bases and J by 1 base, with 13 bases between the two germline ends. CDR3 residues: CASTSGTPNTEAFF. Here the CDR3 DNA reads TGCGCCAGCACATCCGGGACACCGAACACTGAAGCTTTCTTT.

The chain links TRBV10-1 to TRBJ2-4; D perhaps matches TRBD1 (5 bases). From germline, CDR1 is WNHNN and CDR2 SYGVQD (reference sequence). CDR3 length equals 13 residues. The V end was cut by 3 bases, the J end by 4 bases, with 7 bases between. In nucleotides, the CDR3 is TGCGCCAGCAGTGATTCAGGGAAAAACATTCAGTACTTC. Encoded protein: CASSDSGKNIQYF.

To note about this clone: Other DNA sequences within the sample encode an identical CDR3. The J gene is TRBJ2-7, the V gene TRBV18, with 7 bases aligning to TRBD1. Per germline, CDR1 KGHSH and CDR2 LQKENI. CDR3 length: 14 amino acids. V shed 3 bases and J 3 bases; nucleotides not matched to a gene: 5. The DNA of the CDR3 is TGTGCCAGCTCACCGACGACAGGGAACTACGAGCAGTACTTC. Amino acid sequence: CASSPTTGNYEQYF.

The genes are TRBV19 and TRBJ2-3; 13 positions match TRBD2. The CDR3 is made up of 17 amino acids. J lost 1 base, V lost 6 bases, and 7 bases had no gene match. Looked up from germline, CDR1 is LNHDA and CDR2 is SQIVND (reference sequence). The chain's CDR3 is CASRRLAGGLRTDTQYF. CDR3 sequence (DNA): TGTGCCAGTAGAAGACTAGCGGGAGGACTCCGCACAGATACGCAGTATTTT.

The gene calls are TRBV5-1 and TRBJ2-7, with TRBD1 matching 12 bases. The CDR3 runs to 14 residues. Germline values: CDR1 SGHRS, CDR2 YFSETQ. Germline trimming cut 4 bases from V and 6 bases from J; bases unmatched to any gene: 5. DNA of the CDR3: TGCGCCAGCAGCGATGGGACAGGGGGCTTCGAGCAGTACTTC. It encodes CASSDGTGGFEQYF.

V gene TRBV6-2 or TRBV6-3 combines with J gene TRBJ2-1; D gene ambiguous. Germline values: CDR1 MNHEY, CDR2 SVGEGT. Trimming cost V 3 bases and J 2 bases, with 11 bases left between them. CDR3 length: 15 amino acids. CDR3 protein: CASSYTTATYNEQFF. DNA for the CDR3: TGTGCCAGCAGTTATACAACAGCTACCTACAATGAGCAGTTCTTC.

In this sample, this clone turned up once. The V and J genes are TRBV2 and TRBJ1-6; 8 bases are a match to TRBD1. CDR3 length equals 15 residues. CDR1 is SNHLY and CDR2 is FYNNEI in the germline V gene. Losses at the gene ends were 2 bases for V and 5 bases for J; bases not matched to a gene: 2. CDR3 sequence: CASSENRGDNSPLHF. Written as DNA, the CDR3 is TGTGCCAGCAGTGAAAACAGGGGGGATAATTCACCCCTCCACTTT.

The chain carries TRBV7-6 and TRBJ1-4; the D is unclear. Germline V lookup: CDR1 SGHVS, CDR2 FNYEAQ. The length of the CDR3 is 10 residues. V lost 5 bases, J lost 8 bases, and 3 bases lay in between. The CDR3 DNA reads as TGTGCCAGCAGCCAAGAAAAACTGTTTTTT. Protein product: CASSQEKLFF.

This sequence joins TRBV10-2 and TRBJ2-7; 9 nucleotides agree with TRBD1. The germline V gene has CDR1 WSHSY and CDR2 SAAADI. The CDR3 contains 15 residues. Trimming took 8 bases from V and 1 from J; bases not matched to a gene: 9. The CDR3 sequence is CASQTDRGGSYEQYF. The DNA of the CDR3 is TGCGCCAGCCAGACGGACAGGGGAGGTTCCTACGAGCAGTACTTC.

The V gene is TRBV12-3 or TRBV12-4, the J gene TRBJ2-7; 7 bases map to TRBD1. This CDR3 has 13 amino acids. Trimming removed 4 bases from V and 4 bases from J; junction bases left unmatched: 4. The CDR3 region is CASSYRGKYEQYF. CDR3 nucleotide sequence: TGTGCCAGCAGTTACAGGGGAAAGTACGAGCAGTACTTC.

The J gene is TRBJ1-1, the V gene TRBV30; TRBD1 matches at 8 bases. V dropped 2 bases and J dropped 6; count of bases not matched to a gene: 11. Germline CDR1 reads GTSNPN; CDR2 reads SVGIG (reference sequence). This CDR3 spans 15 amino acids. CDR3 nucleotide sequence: TGTGCCTGGAGTCCCCGGACAGGGAGAATCGCTGAAGCTTTCTTT. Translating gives CAWSPRTGRIAEAFF.

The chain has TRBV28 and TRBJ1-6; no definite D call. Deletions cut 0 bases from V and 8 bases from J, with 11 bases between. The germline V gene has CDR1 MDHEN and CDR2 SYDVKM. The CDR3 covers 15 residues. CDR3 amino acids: CASSLWRGMDSPLHF. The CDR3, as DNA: TGTGCCAGCAGTTTATGGAGAGGAATGGATTCACCCCTCCACTTT. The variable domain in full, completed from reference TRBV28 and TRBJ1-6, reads DVKVTQSSRYLVKRTGEKVFLECVQDMDHENMFWYRQDPGLGLRLIYFSYDVKMKEKGDIPEGYSVSREKKERFSLILESASTNQTSMYLCASSLWRGMDSPLHFGNGTRLTVT.

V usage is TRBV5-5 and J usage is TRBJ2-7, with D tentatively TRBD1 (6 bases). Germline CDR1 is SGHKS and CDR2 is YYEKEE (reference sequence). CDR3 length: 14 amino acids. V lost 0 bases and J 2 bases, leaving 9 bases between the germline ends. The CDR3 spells CASSLGQAAYEQYF. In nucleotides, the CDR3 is TGTGCCAGCAGCTTGGGACAGGCCGCCTACGAGCAGTACTTC.